One and the same sample provided the 2 T cell receptor beta chains below, sequenced in a study of identifying expanded T cells in peripheral blood. Assay used: immunoSEQ multiplex PCR; TCRdb lists only in-frame clones, some missing. This repertoire shows 100,000 to 150,000 clones, approximately 84% found once; its top ten account for 3% to 3.5%. The sequencing input was blood. These TCRs come from a person aged 18-70 years in good health.

The V gene is TRBV6-5, the J gene TRBJ2-7; D call uncertain. The germline V gene has CDR1 MNHEY and CDR2 SVGAGI. Trimming cost V 6 bases and J 4 bases, with 16 bases left between them. This CDR3 is built from 14 residues. CDR3 amino acids: CASSRSAALYEQYF. In DNA form, the CDR3 reads TGTGCCAGCAGCCGAAGCGCGGCTCTGTACGAGCAGTACTTC.

The chain recombines TRBV5-4 with TRBJ1-2; D possibly corresponds to TRBD1 (5 bases). Germline CDR1 reads SGHNT; CDR2 reads YYREEE (reference sequence). V was cut by 4 bases and J by 4 bases, with 20 bases left in between. This CDR3 spans 16 amino acids. The chain's CDR3 is CASSTFADWGTYGYTF. For the CDR3, the DNA is TGTGCCAGCAGCACTTTCGCTGATTGGGGCACCTATGGCTACACCTTC. Full variable domain (missing parts from reference TRBV5-4 and TRBJ1-2): ETGVTQSPTHLIKTRGQQVTLRCSSQSGHNTVSWYQQALGQGPQFIFQYYREEENGRGNFPPRFSGLQFPNYSSELNVNALELDDSALYLCASSTFADWGTYGYTFGSGTRLTVV.